These 5 T cell receptor beta chains came from one sample sequenced in a study of T-cell memory formation after mild COVID-19. TCRdb re-called the 5' RACE reads with MiXCR, one entry per CDR3 protein. The sample consists of under 150,000 distinct CDR3 sequences, 22% of them appearing once. Sequenced sample: PBMCs or a T cell subset sorted from them (not recorded which). These TCRs come from a man between 18 and 35 years old who had mild COVID-19 (a few samples of this study predate the infection). Cell type and time point are not known.

The chain links TRBV29-1 to TRBJ2-5; weak D call: TRBD2 (7 bases). The CDR3 has 12 amino acids. CDR1 and CDR2 from the germline V gene are SQVTM and ANQGSEA. The V end lost 6 bases, the J end lost 7 bases, and 15 bases lay between the germline ends. The CDR3 is CSVRAGAGTQYF. The CDR3 nucleotides read TGCAGCGTCCGGGCGGGGGCGGGGACCCAGTACTTC.

The chain recombines TRBV7-2 with TRBJ2-1, with D tentatively TRBD2 (6 bases). This CDR3 contains 15 residues. Trimming shortened V by 5 bases and J by 15 bases, and 26 bases separated the two germline ends. CDR1 and CDR2 (germline): SGHTA, FQGNSA. The CDR3 DNA reads TGTGCCAGCAGCAATTCCCTCGTCTCCTTTGGGAGGACGTTCTTC. Its protein product is CASSNSLVSFGRTFF.

This clonotype has just a few counts. The CDR3 DNA sequence: TGTGCCAGCAGCTTAGTAGTCAGCGACTACGAGCAGTACGTC. Translated, it gives CASSLVVSDYEQYV. The chain carries TRBV7-8 and TRBJ2-7, with D uncertain. Germline CDR1 SGHVS, CDR2 FQNEAQ. The CDR3 extends over 14 amino acids. V lost 1 base and J 3 bases, leaving 10 bases between the germline ends.

This clonotype has a handful of counts. V and J are TRBV6-5 and TRBJ2-7, with 10 nucleotides matching TRBD1. This CDR3 is 15 amino acids long. V shed 8 bases and J 6 bases; nucleotides not matched to a gene: 13. In germline, CDR1 is MNHEY, CDR2 SVGAGI. CDR3 sequence reads: CASDTPGQGSFEQYV. The DNA for the CDR3 is TGTGCCAGCGATACCCCGGGACAGGGGAGTTTCGAGCAGTACGTC.

The chain uses TRBV6-5 and TRBJ1-2; D is unresolved. Germline V gives CDR1 MNHEY, CDR2 SVGAGI. Deletions cut 0 bases from V and 4 bases from J, with 9 bases between. The CDR3 consists of 14 residues. CDR3 coding DNA: TGTGCCAGCAGTTACTCTGCCACGATCTATGGCTACACCTTC. It codes for CASSYSATIYGYTF.